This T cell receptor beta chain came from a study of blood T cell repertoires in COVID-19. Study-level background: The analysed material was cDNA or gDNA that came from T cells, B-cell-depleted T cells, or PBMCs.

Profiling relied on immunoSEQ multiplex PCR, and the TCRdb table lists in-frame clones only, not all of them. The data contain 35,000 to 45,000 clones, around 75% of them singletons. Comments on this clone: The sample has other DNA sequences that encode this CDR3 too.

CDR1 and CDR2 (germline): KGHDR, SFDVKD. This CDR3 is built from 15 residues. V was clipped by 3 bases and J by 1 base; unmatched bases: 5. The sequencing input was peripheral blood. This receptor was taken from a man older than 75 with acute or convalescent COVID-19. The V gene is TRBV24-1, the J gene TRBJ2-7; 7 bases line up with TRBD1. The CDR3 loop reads CATSDPRDRSYEQYF. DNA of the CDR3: TGTGCCACCAGTGATCCCCGGGACAGATCCTACGAGCAGTACTTC.